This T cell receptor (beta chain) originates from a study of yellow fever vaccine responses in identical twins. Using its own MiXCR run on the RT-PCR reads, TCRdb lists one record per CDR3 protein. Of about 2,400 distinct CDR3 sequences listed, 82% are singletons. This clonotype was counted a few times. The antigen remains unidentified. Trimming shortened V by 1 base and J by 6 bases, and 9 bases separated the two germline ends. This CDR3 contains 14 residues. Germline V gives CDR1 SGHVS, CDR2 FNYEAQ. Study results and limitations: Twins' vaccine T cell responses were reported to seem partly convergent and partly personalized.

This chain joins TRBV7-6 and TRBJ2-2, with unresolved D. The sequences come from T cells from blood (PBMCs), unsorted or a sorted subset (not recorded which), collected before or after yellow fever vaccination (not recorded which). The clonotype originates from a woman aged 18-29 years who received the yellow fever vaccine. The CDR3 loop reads CASSLVLAPGELFF. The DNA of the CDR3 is TGTGCCAGCAGCTTAGTCTTGGCGCCCGGGGAGCTGTTTTTT. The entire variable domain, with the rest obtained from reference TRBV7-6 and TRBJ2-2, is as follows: GAGVSQSPRYKVTKRGQDVALRCDPISGHVSLYWYRQALGQGPEFLTYFNYEAQQDKSGLPNDRFSAERPEGSISTLTIQRTEQRDSAMYRCASSLVLAPGELFFGEGSRLTVL.